These 12 T cell receptor beta chains share one sample of origin, sequenced in a study of cytomegalovirus exposure and HLA in healthy donors. PCR was performed using 60 Vbeta and 13 Jbeta primers. Data came from immunoSEQ multiplex PCR; TCRdb stores just in-frame clones and leaves some out. The table includes 150,000 to 200,000 clones, about 81% detected once. Sequenced input: PBMCs. The origin of the receptors is a man aged 18 to 30 in good health and CMV-seronegative.

CDR3 region: CASSDSVEGRPTGAKNIQYF. The CDR3 region has the DNA TGTGCCAGCAGTGACTCGGTGGAGGGGCGCCCTACCGGTGCCAAAAACATTCAGTACTTC. The rearrangement joins TRBV6-4 to TRBJ2-4; the D gene is possibly TRBD2 (6 bases). The germline V gene has CDR1 MRHNA and CDR2 SNTAGT. V gave up 0 bases and J gave up 1 base, with 22 bases separating them. This CDR3 is built from 20 residues.

This chain links TRBV29-1 with TRBJ1-2; perhaps TRBD1 as D (6 bases). This CDR3 has 11 residues. V gave up 7 bases and J gave up 4 bases, with 10 bases separating them. Germline CDR1 is SQVTM and CDR2 is ANQGSEA. Here the CDR3 reads CSARGAYGYTF. CDR3 sequence (DNA): TGCAGCGCCCGGGGGGCCTATGGCTACACCTTC. Combining the CDR3 with reference TRBV29-1 and TRBJ1-2 gives the whole variable domain SAVISQKPSRDICQRGTSLTIQCQVDSQVTMMFWYRQQPGQSLTLIATANQGSEATYESGFVIDKFPISRPNLTFSTLTVSNMSPEDSSIYLCSARGAYGYTFGSGTRLTVV.

V gene TRBV6-5 combines with J gene TRBJ2-1; possible D gene TRBD2, 6 bases. V lost 6 bases and J lost 3, with 15 bases in between. Germline lookup yields CDR1 MNHEY and CDR2 SVGAGI. This CDR3 is 15 amino acids long. The CDR3 spells CASRVDVGGYNEQFF. DNA for the CDR3: TGTGCCAGCAGGGTAGACGTGGGGGGCTACAATGAGCAGTTCTTC.

This clone was observed a few times. This chain connects TRBV11-2 to TRBJ2-7; D is possibly TRBD2 (5 bases). Trimming cost V 1 base and J 4 bases, with 14 bases left between them. The CDR3 has 15 amino acids. Germline V gene lookup returns CDR1 SGHAT and CDR2 FQNNGV. CDR3 in amino acids: CASSLVRRGAYEQYF. CDR3 nucleotide sequence: TGTGCCAGCAGCTTAGTAAGACGGGGAGCGTACGAGCAGTACTTC.

This chain links TRBV6-4 with TRBJ2-1, with 7 bases that match TRBD1. This CDR3 has 14 amino acids. CDR1 and CDR2 (germline): MRHNA, SNTAGT. With V trimmed by 10 bases and J by 6 bases, 12 bases remained unmatched. This CDR3 reads CATRRTGTVNEQFF. DNA of the CDR3: TGTGCCACCCGACGAACCGGGACAGTCAATGAGCAGTTCTTC.

The J gene is TRBJ1-4, the V gene TRBV11-2, with 8 bases lining up with TRBD1. Looked up from germline, CDR1 is SGHAT and CDR2 is FQNNGV. The V gene end was trimmed by 7 bases and the J gene end by 6 bases; junction bases not matched to a gene: 7. The CDR3 has 14 amino acids. CDR3 sequence: CASTRTGSDEKLFF. CDR3 bases: TGTGCCAGCACCCGGACAGGGTCTGATGAAAAACTGTTTTTT.

The CDR3 loop reads CASRGMGSSYNEQFF. The CDR3 nucleotides read TGTGCCAGCAGGGGGATGGGGAGCTCCTACAATGAGCAGTTCTTC. This rearrangement joins TRBV7-9 to TRBJ2-1; D is perhaps TRBD2 (5 bases). The CDR3 is 15 amino acids. The V end lost 6 bases, the J end lost 0 bases, and 12 bases lay between the germline ends. CDR1 is SEHNR, CDR2 FQNEAQ, per germline (reference sequence).

This chain connects TRBV7-8 to TRBJ2-7; 11 bases align to TRBD1. The germline gives CDR1 SGHVS, CDR2 FQNEAQ. This CDR3 has 16 residues. J was trimmed by 7 bases and V by 5 bases; bases with no gene match: 13. CDR3 amino acids: CASSPARDRGFDEQYF. CDR3 sequence (DNA): TGTGCCAGCAGCCCCGCCCGGGACAGGGGGTTTGATGAGCAGTACTTC.

The chain couples TRBV29-1 to TRBJ2-7, with TRBD1 matching over 10 bases. The CDR3 covers 14 residues. Germline V gives CDR1 SQVTM, CDR2 ANQGSEA. After removal of 4 bases from V and 3 bases from J, the junction contained 6 bases not matched to a gene. CDR3 coding DNA: TGCAGCGTTGTAAAGGGACAGGGGTTCTACGAGCAGTACTTC. Translation: CSVVKGQGFYEQYF.

There are a few counts of this clone. The rearrangement links TRBV27 to TRBJ1-3; D ambiguous. Germline CDR1 reads MNHEY; CDR2 reads SMNVEV (reference sequence). CDR3 length equals 14 residues. Trimming took 3 bases from V and 0 from J, leaving 6 bases between them. CDR3 residues: CASSFGGSGNTIYF. The CDR3 DNA is TGTGCCAGCAGTTTCGGCGGCTCTGGAAACACCATATATTTT.

The rearrangement uses TRBV5-1 and TRBJ1-6, with 8 bases aligning to TRBD1. The germline V gene has CDR1 SGHRS and CDR2 YFSETQ. The CDR3 contains 15 residues. V lost 4 bases to trimming and J lost 5 bases; unmatched junction nucleotides: 5. This chain's CDR3 is CASSRGQGNNSPLHF. As DNA, the CDR3 is TGCGCCAGCAGCCGCGGACAGGGAAATAATTCACCCCTCCACTTT. The entire variable domain, with the rest obtained from reference TRBV5-1 and TRBJ1-6, is as follows: KAGVTQTPRYLIKTRGQQVTLSCSPISGHRSVSWYQQTPGQGLQFLFEYFSETQRNKGNFPGRFSGRQFSNSRSEMNVSTLELGDSALYLCASSRGQGNNSPLHFGNGTRLTVT.

V usage is TRBV9 and J usage is TRBJ2-3; 13 bases align to TRBD2. Germline trimming cut 2 bases from V and 6 bases from J; bases unmatched to any gene: 6. From germline, CDR1 is SGDLS and CDR2 YYNGEE. CDR3 length equals 16 residues. CDR3 sequence (DNA): TGTGCCAGCAGCGTCACTAGCGGGAGGGGTGGTGATACGCAGTATTTT. Its translation: CASSVTSGRGGDTQYF.